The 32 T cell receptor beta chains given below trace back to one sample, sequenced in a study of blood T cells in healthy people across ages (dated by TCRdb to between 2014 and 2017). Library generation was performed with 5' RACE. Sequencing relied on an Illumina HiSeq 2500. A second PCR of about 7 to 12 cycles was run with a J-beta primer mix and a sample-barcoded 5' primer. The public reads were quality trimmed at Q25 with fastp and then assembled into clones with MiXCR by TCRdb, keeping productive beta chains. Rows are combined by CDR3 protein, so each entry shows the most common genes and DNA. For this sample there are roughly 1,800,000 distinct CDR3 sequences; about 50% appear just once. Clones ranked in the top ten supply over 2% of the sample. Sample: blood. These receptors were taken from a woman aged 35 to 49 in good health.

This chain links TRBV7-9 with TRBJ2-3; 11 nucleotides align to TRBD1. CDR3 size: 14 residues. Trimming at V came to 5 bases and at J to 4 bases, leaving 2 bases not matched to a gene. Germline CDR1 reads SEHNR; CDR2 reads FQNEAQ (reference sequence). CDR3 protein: CASSADRGPDTQYF. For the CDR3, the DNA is TGTGCCAGCAGCGCGGACAGGGGGCCAGATACGCAGTATTTT.

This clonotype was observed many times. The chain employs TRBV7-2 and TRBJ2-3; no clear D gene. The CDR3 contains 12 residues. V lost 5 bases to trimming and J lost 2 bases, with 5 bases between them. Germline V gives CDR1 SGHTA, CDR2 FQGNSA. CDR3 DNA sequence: TGTGCCAGCAGCCAATTCACAGATACGCAGTATTTT. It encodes CASSQFTDTQYF.

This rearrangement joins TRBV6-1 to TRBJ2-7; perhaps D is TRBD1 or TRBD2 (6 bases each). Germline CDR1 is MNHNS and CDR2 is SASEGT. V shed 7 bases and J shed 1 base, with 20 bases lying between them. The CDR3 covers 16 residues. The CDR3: CASMKYIGGPSYEQYF. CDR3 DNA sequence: TGTGCCAGCATGAAGTACATTGGGGGGCCATCCTACGAGCAGTACTTC.

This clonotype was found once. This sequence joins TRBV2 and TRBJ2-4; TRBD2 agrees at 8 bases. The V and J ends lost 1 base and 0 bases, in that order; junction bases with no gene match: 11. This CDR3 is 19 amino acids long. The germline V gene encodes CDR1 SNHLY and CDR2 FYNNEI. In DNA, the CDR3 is TGTGCCAGCAGTGAAGTAGGACCTAGCGGGCGAACAGCCAAAAACATTCAGTACTTC. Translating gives CASSEVGPSGRTAKNIQYF. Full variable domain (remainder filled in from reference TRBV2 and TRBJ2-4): EPEVTQTPSHQVTQMGQEVILRCVPISNHLYFYWYRQILGQKVEFLVSFYNNEISEKSEIFDDQFSVERPDGSNFTLKIRSTKLEDSAMYFCASSEVGPSGRTAKNIQYFGAGTRLSVL.

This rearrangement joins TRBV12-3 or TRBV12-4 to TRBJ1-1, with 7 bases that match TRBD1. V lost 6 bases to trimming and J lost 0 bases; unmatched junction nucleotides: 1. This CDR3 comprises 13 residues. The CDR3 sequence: CASRGTVNTEAFF. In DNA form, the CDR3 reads TGTGCCAGCAGAGGGACAGTGAACACTGAAGCTTTCTTT.

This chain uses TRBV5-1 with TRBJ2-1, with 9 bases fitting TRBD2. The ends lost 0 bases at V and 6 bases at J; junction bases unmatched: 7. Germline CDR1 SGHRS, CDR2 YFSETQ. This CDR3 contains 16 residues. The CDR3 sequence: CASSLVAGGLRNEQFF. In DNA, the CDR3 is TGCGCCAGCAGCTTGGTTGCGGGGGGGCTTCGCAATGAGCAGTTCTTC.

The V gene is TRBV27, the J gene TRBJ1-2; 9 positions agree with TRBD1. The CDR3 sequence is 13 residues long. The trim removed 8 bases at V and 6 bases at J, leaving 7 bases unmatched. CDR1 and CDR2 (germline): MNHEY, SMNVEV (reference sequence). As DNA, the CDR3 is TGTGCCAGCTCTACAGGGGGCGGCAATGGCTACACCTTC. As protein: CASSTGGGNGYTF.

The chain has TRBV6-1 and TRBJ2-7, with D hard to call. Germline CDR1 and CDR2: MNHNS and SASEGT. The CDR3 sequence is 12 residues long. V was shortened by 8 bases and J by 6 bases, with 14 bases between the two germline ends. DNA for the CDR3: TGTGCCAGCCGAAGTCTGCTTGGCGAGCAGTACTTC. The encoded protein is CASRSLLGEQYF.

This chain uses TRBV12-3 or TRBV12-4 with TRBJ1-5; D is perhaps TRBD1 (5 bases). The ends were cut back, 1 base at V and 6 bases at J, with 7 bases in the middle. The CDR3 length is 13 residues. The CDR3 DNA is TGTGCCAGCAGTTTAGACCAGGGTCAGCCCCAGCATTTT. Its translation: CASSLDQGQPQHF.

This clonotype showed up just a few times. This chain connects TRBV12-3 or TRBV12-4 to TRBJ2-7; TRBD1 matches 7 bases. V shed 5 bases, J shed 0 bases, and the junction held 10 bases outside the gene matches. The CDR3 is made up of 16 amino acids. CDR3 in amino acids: CASSPIRQGPSYEQYF. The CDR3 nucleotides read TGTGCCAGCAGTCCTATCCGACAGGGACCCTCCTACGAGCAGTACTTC.

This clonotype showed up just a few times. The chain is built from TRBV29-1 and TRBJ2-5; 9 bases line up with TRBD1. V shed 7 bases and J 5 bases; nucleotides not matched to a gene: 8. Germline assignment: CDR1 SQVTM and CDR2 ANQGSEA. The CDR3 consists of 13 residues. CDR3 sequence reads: CSGRQGTGETQYF. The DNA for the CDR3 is TGCAGCGGTAGACAGGGGACAGGGGAGACCCAGTACTTC.

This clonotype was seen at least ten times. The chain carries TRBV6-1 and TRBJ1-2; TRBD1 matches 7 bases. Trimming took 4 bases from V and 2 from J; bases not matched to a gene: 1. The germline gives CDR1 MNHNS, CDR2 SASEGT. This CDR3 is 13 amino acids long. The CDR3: CASSAGGNYGYTF. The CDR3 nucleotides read TGTGCCAGCAGTGCAGGGGGGAACTATGGCTACACCTTC.

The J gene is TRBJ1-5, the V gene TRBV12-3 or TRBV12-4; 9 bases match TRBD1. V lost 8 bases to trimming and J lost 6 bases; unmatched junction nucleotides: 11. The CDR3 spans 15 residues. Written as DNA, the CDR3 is TGTGCCAGCCACTACTCCGGGACAGGGAGTCAGCCCCAGCATTTT. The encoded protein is CASHYSGTGSQPQHF.

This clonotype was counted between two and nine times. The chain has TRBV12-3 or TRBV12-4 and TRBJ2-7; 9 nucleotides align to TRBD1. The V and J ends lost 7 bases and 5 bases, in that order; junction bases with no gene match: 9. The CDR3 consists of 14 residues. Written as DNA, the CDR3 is TGTGCCAGCACTACCGGGACAGGGTCCCACGAGCAGTACTTC. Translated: CASTTGTGSHEQYF.

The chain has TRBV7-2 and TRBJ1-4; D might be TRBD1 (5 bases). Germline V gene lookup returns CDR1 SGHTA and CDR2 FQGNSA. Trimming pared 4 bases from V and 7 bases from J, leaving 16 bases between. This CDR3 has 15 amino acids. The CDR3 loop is CASSSKGERIEKLFF. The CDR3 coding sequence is TGTGCCAGCAGCTCGAAAGGGGAAAGAATTGAAAAACTGTTTTTT.

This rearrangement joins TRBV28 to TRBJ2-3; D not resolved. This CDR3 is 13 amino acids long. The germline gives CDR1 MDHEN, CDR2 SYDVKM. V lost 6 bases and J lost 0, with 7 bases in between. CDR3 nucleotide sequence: TGTGCCAGCAGGCGAGCGAGCACAGATACGCAGTATTTT. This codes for CASRRASTDTQYF.

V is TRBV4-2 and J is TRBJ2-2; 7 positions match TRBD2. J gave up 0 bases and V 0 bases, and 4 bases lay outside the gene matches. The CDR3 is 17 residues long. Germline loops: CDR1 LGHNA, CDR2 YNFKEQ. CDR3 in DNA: TGTGCCAGCAGCCAAGATACCGCGGGGGCGAACACCGGGGAGCTGTTTTTT. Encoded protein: CASSQDTAGANTGELFF.

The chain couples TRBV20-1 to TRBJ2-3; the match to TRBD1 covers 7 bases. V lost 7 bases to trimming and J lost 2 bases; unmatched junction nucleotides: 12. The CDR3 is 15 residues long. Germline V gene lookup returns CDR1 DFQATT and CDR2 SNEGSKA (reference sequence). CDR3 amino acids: CSGVVGDSPTDTQYF. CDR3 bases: TGCAGTGGTGTCGTTGGGGACAGTCCCACAGATACGCAGTATTTT.

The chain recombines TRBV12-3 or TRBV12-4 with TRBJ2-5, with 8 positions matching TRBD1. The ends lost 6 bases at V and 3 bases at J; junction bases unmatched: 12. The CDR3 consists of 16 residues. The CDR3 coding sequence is TGTGCCAGCAGCACACCGCCGGGACAGGAAAAAGAGACCCAGTACTTC. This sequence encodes CASSTPPGQEKETQYF.

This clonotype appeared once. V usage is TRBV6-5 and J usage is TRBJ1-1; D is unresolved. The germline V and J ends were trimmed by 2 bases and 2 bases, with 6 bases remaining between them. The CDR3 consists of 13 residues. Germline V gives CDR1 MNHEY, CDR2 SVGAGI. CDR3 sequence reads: CASSYKGNTEAFF. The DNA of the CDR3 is TGTGCCAGCAGTTACAAGGGAAACACTGAAGCTTTCTTT.

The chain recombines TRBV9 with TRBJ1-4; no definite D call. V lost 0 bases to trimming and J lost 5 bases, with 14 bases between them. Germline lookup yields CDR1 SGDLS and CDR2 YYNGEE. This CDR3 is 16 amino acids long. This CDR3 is CASSVGQGRPNEKLFF. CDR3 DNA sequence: TGTGCCAGCAGCGTAGGACAAGGACGGCCAAATGAAAAACTGTTTTTT.

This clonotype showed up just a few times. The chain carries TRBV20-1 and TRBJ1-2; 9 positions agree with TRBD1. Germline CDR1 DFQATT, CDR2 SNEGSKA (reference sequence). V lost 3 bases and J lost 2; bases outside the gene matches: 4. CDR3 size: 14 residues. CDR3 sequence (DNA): TGCAGTGCTAGTCGGGACAGGGACAACTATGGCTACACCTTC. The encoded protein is CSASRDRDNYGYTF.

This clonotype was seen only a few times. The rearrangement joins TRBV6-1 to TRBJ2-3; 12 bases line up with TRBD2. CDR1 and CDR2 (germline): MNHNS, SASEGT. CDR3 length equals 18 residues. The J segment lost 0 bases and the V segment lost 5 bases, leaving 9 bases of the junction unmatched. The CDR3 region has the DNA TGTGCCAGCAGTAAAGGACTAGCGGGGACCTCTAGCACAGATACGCAGTATTTT. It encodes CASSKGLAGTSSTDTQYF.

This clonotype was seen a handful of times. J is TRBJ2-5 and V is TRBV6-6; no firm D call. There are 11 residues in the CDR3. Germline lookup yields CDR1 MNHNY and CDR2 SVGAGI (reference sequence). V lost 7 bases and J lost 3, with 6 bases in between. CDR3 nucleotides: TGTGCCAGCACCGAAAAAGAGACCCAGTACTTC. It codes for CASTEKETQYF.

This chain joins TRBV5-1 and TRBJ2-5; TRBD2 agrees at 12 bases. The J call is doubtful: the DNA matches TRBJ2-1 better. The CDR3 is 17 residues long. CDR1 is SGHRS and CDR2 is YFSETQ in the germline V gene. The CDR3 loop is CASSLDPPSGGAETQFF. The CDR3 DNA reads TGCGCCAGCAGCTTGGACCCCCCTAGCGGGGGGGCGGAGACCCAGTTCTTC.

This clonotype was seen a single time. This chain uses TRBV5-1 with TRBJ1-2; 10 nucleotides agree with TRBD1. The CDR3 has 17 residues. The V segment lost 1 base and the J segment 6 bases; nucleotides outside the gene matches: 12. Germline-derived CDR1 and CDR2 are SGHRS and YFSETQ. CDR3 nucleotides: TGCGCCAGCAGCTTGTCGGGGACAGGGGTCGGCTCGGATGGCTACACCTTC. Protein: CASSLSGTGVGSDGYTF.

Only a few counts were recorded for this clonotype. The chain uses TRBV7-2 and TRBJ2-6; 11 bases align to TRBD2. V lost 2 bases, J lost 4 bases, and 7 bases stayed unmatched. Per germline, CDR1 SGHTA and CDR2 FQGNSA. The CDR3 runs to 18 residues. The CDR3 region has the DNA TGTGCCAGCAGCTTAACTAGCGGGGGAGTCCCCGGGGCCAACGTCCTGACTTTC. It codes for CASSLTSGGVPGANVLTF.

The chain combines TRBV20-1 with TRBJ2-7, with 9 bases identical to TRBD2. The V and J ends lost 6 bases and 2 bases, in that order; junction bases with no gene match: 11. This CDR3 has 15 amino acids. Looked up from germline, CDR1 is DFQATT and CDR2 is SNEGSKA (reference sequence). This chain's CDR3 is CSASLAGRLTYEQYF. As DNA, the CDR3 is TGCAGTGCGAGTCTAGCGGGGCGGCTAACCTACGAGCAGTACTTC.

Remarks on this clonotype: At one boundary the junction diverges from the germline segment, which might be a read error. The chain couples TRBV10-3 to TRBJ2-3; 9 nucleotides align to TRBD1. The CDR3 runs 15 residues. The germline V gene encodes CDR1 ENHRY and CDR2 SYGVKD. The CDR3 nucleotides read TGTGCCATCAGTGGGAGGACAGGGGATACAGGTACGCAGTATTTT. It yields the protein CAISGRTGDTGTQYF.

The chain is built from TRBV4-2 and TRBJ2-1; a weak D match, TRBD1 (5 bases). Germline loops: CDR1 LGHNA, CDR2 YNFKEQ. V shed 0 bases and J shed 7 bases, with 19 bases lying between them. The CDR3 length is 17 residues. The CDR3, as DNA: TGTGCCAGCAGCCAAGATGAGGTCAGGGCTGAGGCGAATGAGCAGTTCTTC. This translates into CASSQDEVRAEANEQFF.

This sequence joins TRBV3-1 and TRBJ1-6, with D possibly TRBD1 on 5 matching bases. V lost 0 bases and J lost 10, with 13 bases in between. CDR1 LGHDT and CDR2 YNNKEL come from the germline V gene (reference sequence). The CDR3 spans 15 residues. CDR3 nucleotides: TGTGCCAGCAGCCAAGATCCCCAGGGTAGCTCACCCCTCCACTTT. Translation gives CASSQDPQGSSPLHF.

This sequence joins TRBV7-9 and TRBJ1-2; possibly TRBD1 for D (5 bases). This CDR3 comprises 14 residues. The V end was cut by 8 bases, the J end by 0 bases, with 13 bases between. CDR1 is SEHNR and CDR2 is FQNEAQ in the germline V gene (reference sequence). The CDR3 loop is CASHTGGANYGYTF. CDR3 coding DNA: TGTGCCAGCCACACAGGCGGGGCTAACTATGGCTACACCTTC.